These T cell receptor beta chains were read from a single sample in a study of OX40 agonist ivuxolimab in advanced cancers. Using immunoSEQ multiplex PCR, the repertoire was profiled, and TCRdb retains in-frame clones only, with some absent. This table holds over 30,000 clones, roughly 81% found once. The starting material was CD4+ or CD8+ T cells sorted from blood, obtained in a trial of the OX40 agonist ivuxolimab. All receptors come from an adult with an advanced solid tumor such as melanoma, head and neck, liver or kidney cancer. The CDR3 runs from the conserved cysteine through the conserved F or W. The D gene is left open where the match is weak. A row's size may be missing; if present it is once, few, many or a size class.

V gene	D gene	J gene	clone size	CDR3 protein	CDR3 DNA
TRBV7-3	-	TRBJ2-2	-	CASSPSGYHTGELFF	TGTGCCAGCAGCCCTTCTGGGTACCACACCGGGGAGCTGTTTTTT
TRBV2	-	TRBJ1-1	-	CASSVGRGFSEAFF	TGTGCCAGCAGTGTAGGACGTGGGTTTAGTGAAGCTTTCTTT
TRBV28	-	TRBJ1-2	-	CASRTEPIARGYTF	TGTGCCAGCAGGACGGAGCCTATTGCCCGCGGCTACACCTTC
TRBV18	TRBD1	TRBJ2-7	-	CASSADRGLDEQYF	TGTGCCAGCTCAGCCGACAGGGGTTTGGACGAGCAGTACTTC
TRBV10-3	TRBD2	TRBJ2-3	-	CAISEGVAGGVTDTQYF	TGTGCCATCAGTGAAGGGGTGGCGGGAGGGGTGACAGATACGCAGTATTTT
TRBV6-5	TRBD2	TRBJ2-7	-	CASSYGTGGISEQYF	TGTGCCAGCAGTTACGGTACGGGGGGGATTTCCGAGCAGTACTTC
TRBV5-4	-	TRBJ1-2	-	CASSLGGGQQFYGYTF	TGTGCCAGCAGCTTGGGTGGTGGACAGCAGTTCTATGGCTACACCTTC
TRBV6-1	-	TRBJ1-4	-	CASRVGAQGEKLFF	TGTGCCAGCAGAGTGGGGGCTCAGGGTGAAAAACTGTTTTTT
TRBV11-2	TRBD2	TRBJ2-4	-	CASSPGTSGRLTKNIQYF	TGTGCCAGCAGCCCAGGGACTAGCGGGAGGTTAACCAAAAACATTCAGTACTTC
TRBV5-6	-	TRBJ1-2	few	CASNRAGGYTF	TGTGCCAGCAACAGGGCGGGTGGCTACACCTTC
TRBV21-1	-	TRBJ1-2	once	CASSMEGTGGYTF	TGTGCCAGCAGCATGGAGGGGACGGGGGGCTACACCTTC
TRBV7-7	TRBD2	TRBJ2-2	-	CASSLVAGGTGELFF	TGTGCCAGCAGCTTAGTGGCGGGAGGGACCGGGGAGCTGTTTTTT
TRBV4-1	-	TRBJ1-2	-	CASSQAQTSPTYGYTF	TGCGCCAGCAGCCAGGCCCAGACGTCCCCAACCTATGGCTACACCTTC
TRBV7-9	-	TRBJ2-1	-	CASSLVLGFYNEQFF	TGTGCCAGCAGCTTAGTCTTAGGGTTTTACAATGAGCAGTTCTTC